The 16 T cell receptor beta chains listed next were all sequenced from one sample in a study of T-cell reconstitution after alpha-beta-depleted transplantation in children. Preparing the TCRbeta library involved the use of unique molecular identifiers. One entry per CDR3 protein results from TCRdb running MiXCR on the PCR reads. The data hold around 300,000 distinct CDR3 sequences, with around a tenth observed a single time. The sample in question was peripheral blood, obtained 180 days after TCRalphabeta/CD19-depleted stem cell transplant. The source of these receptors is a male patient aged 2 to 10 who had a stem cell transplant for chronic granulomatous disease, so the T cells may come from the graft donor.

Worth noting for this clonotype: Possible read error: a much larger clone is one base away. V gene TRBV9 combines with J gene TRBJ2-1, with D unclear. Germline CDR1 and CDR2: SGDLS and YYNGEE. V lost 4 bases, J lost 6 bases, and 14 bases lay in between. This CDR3 is 14 amino acids long. This chain's CDR3 is CASSSRALGNEQFF. CDR3 in DNA: TGTGCCAGCAGCTCCCGGGCTCTGGGCAATGAGCAGTTCTTC.

Note on this clonotype: Since a much larger clone is just one base distant, this may be a read error. This rearrangement joins TRBV20-1 to TRBJ2-7; unclear D gene. The CDR3 runs to 14 residues. Per germline, CDR1 DFQATT and CDR2 SNEGSKA (reference sequence). The CDR3 sequence: CCARSAERNYEQYF. As DNA, the CDR3 is TGCTGTGCTAGATCGGCAGAAAGGAACTACGAGCAGTACTTC.

Details on this clonotype: This may come from a read error, since a much larger clone is one base off. The V call is TRBV20-1, the J call TRBJ1-5, with D possibly being TRBD1 (5 bases). The germline CDR1 and CDR2 sequences are DFQATT and SNEGSKA (reference sequence). The CDR3 runs 13 residues. This chain's CDR3 is CSAVRDGNQPPHF. The DNA of the CDR3 is TGCAGTGCTGTTAGGGACGGGAATCAGCCCCCGCATTTT.

This clonotype was detected ten times or more. The chain recombines TRBV4-1 with TRBJ1-2; the D is unclear. Deletions cut 4 bases from V and 7 bases from J, with 16 bases between. CDR1 is MGHRA, CDR2 YSYEKL, per germline. This CDR3 spans 14 amino acids. CDR3 region: CASSPQERSAGYTF. Here the CDR3 DNA reads TGCGCCAGCAGCCCACAAGAAAGATCGGCTGGCTACACCTTC.

This clonotype was counted many times. The V call is TRBV29-1, the J call TRBJ2-1; weak D call: TRBD2 (8 bases). The CDR3 has 15 residues. Trimming cost V 3 bases and J 5 bases, with 17 bases left between them. The V gene's germline CDR1 is SQVTM and CDR2 ANQGSEA. The CDR3 DNA follows: TGCAGCGTTGATTTTGTAGCGGGGACAGACAATGAGCAGTTCTTC. Translation: CSVDFVAGTDNEQFF.

Points on this clonotype: A much larger clone differs by one base, so this may be a read error. The final CDR3 position lacks the conserved phenylalanine or tryptophan, pointing to a likely read error. The chain uses TRBV28 and TRBJ2-1; weak D call: TRBD2 (5 bases). V was pared by 2 bases and J by 5 bases, with 16 bases between. Germline V CDR1 and CDR2: MDHEN, SYDVKM. The CDR3 has 16 amino acids. In DNA form, the CDR3 reads TGTGCCAGCAGTTTACTGTCGGGGAAGGTGAACAATGAGCAGTTCTCC. It translates to CASSLLSGKVNNEQFS.

This clonotype occurred many times. The chain is built from TRBV11-1 and TRBJ1-4; tentative D call: TRBD1 (5 bases). The V and J ends lost 3 bases and 6 bases respectively, with 23 bases between them. From germline, CDR1 is SGHAT and CDR2 FQDESV (reference sequence). The CDR3 is 18 residues long. Here the CDR3 reads CASSFSGPPFGAHEKLFF. The CDR3 DNA is TGTGCCAGCAGCTTCTCCGGACCGCCCTTTGGGGCTCATGAAAAACTGTTTTTT.

This clonotype has at least ten counts. This chain links TRBV6-1 with TRBJ1-6; 7 bases align to TRBD1. Germline lookup yields CDR1 MNHNS and CDR2 SASEGT. V lost 5 bases and J lost 6; bases outside the gene matches: 7. There are 15 residues in the CDR3. The CDR3 reads CASSLSGQINSPLHF. The CDR3 DNA reads as TGTGCCAGCAGTCTGTCGGGACAGATTAATTCACCCCTCCACTTT.

This CDR3 is CASSGEQGGLAGGHEQFF. The CDR3 bases are TGCGCCAGCAGCGGAGAGCAGGGGGGACTAGCGGGGGGGCACGAGCAGTTCTTC. The V and J genes are TRBV5-1 and TRBJ2-1, with 16 positions matching TRBD2. J lost 10 bases, V lost 4 bases, and 14 bases had no gene match. CDR1 SGHRS and CDR2 YFSETQ come from the germline V gene. CDR3 size: 18 residues.

Comments on this clonotype: A much larger clonotype is one base distant, so this may be a read error. J is TRBJ1-6 and V is TRBV20-1; TRBD1 might be the D (5 bases). CDR1 and CDR2 from the germline V gene are DFQATT and SNEGSKA (reference sequence). CDR3 length: 14 residues. The CDR3 DNA reads as TGCACTGCTAGTACCAGGGTGGCTAATTCACCCCTCCACTTT. It encodes CTASTRVANSPLHF.

This clonotype appeared many times. The rearrangement joins TRBV4-1 to TRBJ1-1; 8 bases agree with TRBD1. Per the germline V gene, CDR1 is MGHRA and CDR2 is YSYEKL. V shed 2 bases, J shed 5 bases, and the junction held 7 bases outside the gene matches. CDR3 length equals 15 residues. The DNA of the CDR3 is TGCGCCAGCAGCCAACCGGACAGGGATCGGACTGAAGCTTTCTTT. This codes for CASSQPDRDRTEAFF.

This clonotype was found many times. The genes are TRBV7-9 and TRBJ1-1, with 7 bases that match TRBD1. There are 14 residues in the CDR3. CDR1 and CDR2 (germline): SEHNR, FQNEAQ (reference sequence). V dropped 1 base and J dropped 5; count of bases not matched to a gene: 4. In nucleotides, the CDR3 is TGTGCCAGCAGCTTAGGACAGGGTAAAACTGAAGCTTTCTTT. Protein: CASSLGQGKTEAFF.

This clonotype came up many times. The rearrangement links TRBV23-1 to TRBJ2-2; 8 bases fit TRBD1. TRBV23-1 is identified as an open reading frame with a role that is uncertain. V trimming: 6 bases; J trimming: 3 bases; junction bases outside the gene matches: 9. This CDR3 is built from 16 residues. The CDR3 is CASSQDREWDTGELFF. The CDR3 region has the DNA TGCGCCAGCAGCCAGGACAGGGAATGGGACACCGGGGAGCTGTTTTTT.

This clonotype was recorded many times. The genes are TRBV2 and TRBJ2-7, with a possible D match to TRBD2 (5 bases). V shed 6 bases and J shed 5 bases, with 26 bases lying between them. The CDR3 contains 17 residues. The germline V gene encodes CDR1 SNHLY and CDR2 FYNNEI. The CDR3 nucleotides are TGTGCCAGCAGGAGGCCAGACCTCCGGGATCCGCCCCACGAGCAGTACTTC. Encoded protein: CASRRPDLRDPPHEQYF.

J is TRBJ1-6 and V is TRBV2; a possible D gene is TRBD1 (5 bases). Trimming shortened V by 4 bases and J by 8 bases, and 9 bases separated the two germline ends. The CDR3 has 13 residues. Germline V gene data show CDR1 as SNHLY and CDR2 as FYNNEI. The CDR3 nucleotides are TGTGCCAGCAGTGGCCAGGGCCATTCACCCCTCCACTTT. Protein product: CASSGQGHSPLHF.

There are many counts of this clonotype. The chain employs TRBV24-1 and TRBJ1-5; 7 bases fit TRBD1. This CDR3 contains 13 residues. J was trimmed by 7 bases and V by 4 bases; bases with no gene match: 3. Germline CDR1 and CDR2: KGHDR and SFDVKD. The CDR3 nucleotides read TGTGCCACCAGTGACTCGACAGGGCAGCCCCAGCATTTT. This codes for CATSDSTGQPQHF.